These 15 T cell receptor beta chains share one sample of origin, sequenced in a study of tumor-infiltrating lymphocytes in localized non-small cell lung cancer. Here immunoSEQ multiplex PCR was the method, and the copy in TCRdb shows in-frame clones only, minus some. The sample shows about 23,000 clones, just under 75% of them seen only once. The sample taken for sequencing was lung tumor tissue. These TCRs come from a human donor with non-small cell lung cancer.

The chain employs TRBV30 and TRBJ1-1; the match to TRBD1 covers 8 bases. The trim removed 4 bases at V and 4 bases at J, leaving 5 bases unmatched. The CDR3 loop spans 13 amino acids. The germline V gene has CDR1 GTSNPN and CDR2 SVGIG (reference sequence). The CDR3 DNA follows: TGTGCCTGGACGACAGGGGCCCGCACTGAAGCTTTCTTT. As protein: CAWTTGARTEAFF.

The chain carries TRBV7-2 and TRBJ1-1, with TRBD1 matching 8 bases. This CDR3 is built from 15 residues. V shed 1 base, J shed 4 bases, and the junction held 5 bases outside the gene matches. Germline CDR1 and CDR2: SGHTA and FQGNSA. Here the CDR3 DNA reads TGTGCCAGCAGCTTAGTAGGCAGGGGGCTCACTGAAGCTTTCTTT. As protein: CASSLVGRGLTEAFF. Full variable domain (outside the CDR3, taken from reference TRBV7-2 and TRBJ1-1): GAGVSQSPSNKVTEKGKDVELRCDPISGHTALYWYRQSLGQGLEFLIYFQGNSAPDKSGLPSDRFSAERTGGSVSTLTIQRTQQEDSAVYLCASSLVGRGLTEAFFGQGTRLTVV.

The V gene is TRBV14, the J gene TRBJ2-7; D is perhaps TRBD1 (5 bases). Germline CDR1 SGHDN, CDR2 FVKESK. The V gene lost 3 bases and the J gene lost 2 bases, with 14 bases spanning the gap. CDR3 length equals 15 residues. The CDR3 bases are TGTGCCAGCAGCCAGGTTGGGGCAGGAACCTACGAGCAGTACTTC. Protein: CASSQVGAGTYEQYF. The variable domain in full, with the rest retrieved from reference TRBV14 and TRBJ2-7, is EAGVTQFPSHSVIEKGQTVTLRCDPISGHDNLYWYRRVMGKEIKFLLHFVKESKQDESGMPNNRFLAERTGGTYSTLKVQPAELEDSGVYFCASSQVGAGTYEQYFGPGTRLTVT.

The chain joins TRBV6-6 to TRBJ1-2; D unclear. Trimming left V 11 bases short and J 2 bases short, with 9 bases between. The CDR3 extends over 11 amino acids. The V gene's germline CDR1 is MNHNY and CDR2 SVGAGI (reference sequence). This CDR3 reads CACAANYGYTF. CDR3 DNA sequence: TGTGCCTGTGCGGCGAACTATGGCTACACCTTC.

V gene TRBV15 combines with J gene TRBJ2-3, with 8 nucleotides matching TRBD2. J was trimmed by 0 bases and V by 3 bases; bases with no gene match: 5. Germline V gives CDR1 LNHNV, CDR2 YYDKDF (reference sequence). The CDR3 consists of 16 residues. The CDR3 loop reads CATSSQTSVSTDTQYF. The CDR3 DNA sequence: TGTGCCACCAGCAGTCAGACTAGCGTTAGCACAGATACGCAGTATTTT. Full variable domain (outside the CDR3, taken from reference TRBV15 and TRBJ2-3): DAMVIQNPRYQVTQFGKPVTLSCSQTLNHNVMYWYQQKSSQAPKLLFHYYDKDFNNEADTPDNFQSRRPNTSFCFLDIRSPGLGDTAMYLCATSSQTSVSTDTQYFGPGTRLTVL.

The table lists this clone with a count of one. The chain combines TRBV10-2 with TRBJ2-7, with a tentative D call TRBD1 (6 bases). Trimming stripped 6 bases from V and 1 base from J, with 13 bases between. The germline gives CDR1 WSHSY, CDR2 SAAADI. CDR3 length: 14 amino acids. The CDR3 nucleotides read TGCGCCAGCAGCCCCGCGGACAGTTCCTACGAGCAGTACTTC. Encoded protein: CASSPADSSYEQYF.

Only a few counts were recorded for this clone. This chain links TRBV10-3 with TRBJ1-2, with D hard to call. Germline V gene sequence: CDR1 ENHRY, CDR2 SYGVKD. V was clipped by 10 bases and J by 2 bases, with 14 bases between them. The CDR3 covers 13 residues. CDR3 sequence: CATHPRENYGYTF. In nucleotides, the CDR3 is TGTGCCACACACCCTCGGGAAAACTATGGCTACACCTTC.

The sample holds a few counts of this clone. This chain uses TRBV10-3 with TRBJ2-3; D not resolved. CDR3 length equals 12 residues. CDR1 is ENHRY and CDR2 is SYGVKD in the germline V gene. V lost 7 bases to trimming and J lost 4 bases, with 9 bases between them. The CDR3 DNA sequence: TGTGCCATCATGGACGGGTCAGATACGCAGTATTTT. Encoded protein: CAIMDGSDTQYF.

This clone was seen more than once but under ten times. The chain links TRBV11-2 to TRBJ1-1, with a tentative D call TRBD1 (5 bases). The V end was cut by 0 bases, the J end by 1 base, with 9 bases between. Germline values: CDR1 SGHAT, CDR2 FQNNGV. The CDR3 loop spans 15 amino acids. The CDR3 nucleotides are TGTGCCAGCAGCTTAGAACCAGGGCCGAACACTGAAGCTTTCTTT. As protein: CASSLEPGPNTEAFF.

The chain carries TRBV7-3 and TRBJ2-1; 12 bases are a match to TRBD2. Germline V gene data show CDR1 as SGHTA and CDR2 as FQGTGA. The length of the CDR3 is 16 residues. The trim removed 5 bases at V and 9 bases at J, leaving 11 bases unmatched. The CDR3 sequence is CASSPQTSGGKGEQFF. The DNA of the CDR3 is TGTGCCAGCAGCCCCCAGACTAGCGGGGGTAAGGGTGAGCAGTTCTTC.

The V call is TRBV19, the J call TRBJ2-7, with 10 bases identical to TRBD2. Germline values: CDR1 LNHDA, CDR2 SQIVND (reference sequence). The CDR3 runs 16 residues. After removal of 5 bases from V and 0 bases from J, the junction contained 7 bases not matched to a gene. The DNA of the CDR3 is TGTGCCAGTAGTCCTAGCGGGGGACTGAGCTCCTACGAGCAGTACTTC. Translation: CASSPSGGLSSYEQYF.

The CDR3 DNA follows: TGTGCCAGCAGCACGGGGACGGGTAGTAACTATGGCTACACCTTC. Encoded protein: CASSTGTGSNYGYTF. The chain carries TRBV7-2 and TRBJ1-2; D might be TRBD1 (5 bases). CDR3 length: 15 residues. The V gene's germline CDR1 is SGHTA and CDR2 FQGNSA. Trimming took off 5 bases at V and 1 base at J, with 14 bases between the two ends.

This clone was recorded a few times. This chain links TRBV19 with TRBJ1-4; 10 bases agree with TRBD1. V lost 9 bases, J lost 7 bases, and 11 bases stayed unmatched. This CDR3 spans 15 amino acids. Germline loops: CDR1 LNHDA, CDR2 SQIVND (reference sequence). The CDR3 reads CASNGPGQGSEKLFF. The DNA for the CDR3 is TGTGCCAGCAACGGACCGGGACAGGGGAGTGAAAAACTGTTTTTT.

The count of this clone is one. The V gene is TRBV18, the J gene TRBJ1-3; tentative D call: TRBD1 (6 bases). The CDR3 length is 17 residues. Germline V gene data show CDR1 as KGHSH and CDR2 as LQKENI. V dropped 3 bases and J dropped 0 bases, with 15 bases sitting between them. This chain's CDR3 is CASSPPLAGDSGNTIYF. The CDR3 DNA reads TGTGCCAGCTCACCCCCCCTGGCAGGGGACTCTGGAAACACCATATATTTT. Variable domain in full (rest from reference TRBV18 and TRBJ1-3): NAGVMQNPRHLVRRRGQEARLRCSPMKGHSHVYWYRQLPEEGLKFMVYLQKENIIDESGMPKERFSAEFPKEGPSILRIQQVVRGDSAAYFCASSPPLAGDSGNTIYFGEGSWLTVV.

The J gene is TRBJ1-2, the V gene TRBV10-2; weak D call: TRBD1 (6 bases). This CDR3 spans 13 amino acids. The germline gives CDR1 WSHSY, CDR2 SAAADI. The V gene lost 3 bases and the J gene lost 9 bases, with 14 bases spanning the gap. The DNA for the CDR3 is TGCGCCAGCAGTGATCAGGGGACGAGAAGCTACACCTTC. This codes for CASSDQGTRSYTF.